The clone carrying this T cell receptor (beta chain) has a handful of counts. The CDR3 runs 15 residues. The ends were cut back, 4 bases at V and 8 bases at J, with 18 bases in the middle. Per the germline V gene, CDR1 is SGHRS and CDR2 is YFSETQ. Adults between roughly 18 and 95 years of age took part from 24 US areas. Two negative PCRs, clearance, or symptom resolution were required of recovered Cohort 3 donors. This entry belongs to a study of blood T cell repertoires in COVID-19. TCRdb's table, derived via immunoSEQ multiplex PCR, lists solely in-frame clones and lacks some. The table records 190,000 or so clones, approximately 78% of them present only once.

The clonotype comes from a middle-aged man who had recovered from COVID-19. The J gene is TRBJ1-4, the V gene TRBV5-1; weak D call: TRBD1 (6 bases). Sequencing was performed on PBMCs or T cells enriched from blood (not recorded which). The chain's CDR3 is CASSPSRQVGEKLFF. CDR3 DNA sequence: TGCGCCAGCAGCCCTTCGAGACAGGTTGGGGAAAAACTGTTTTTT.